The entry below describes one TCR beta chain. This CDR3 contains 17 residues. V was shortened by 1 base and J by 0 bases, with 16 bases between the two germline ends. The germline V gene has CDR1 SEHNR and CDR2 FQNEAQ (reference sequence). Produced via immunoSEQ multiplex PCR; TCRdb's table is partial and in-frame only. The sample shows 160,000 or so clones, roughly 94% of them seen only once. The sample belongs to a study of control samples from healthy donors and cancer patients. The TCR sequence derives from a man aged 60-69 years with colorectal cancer. The sample consisted of PBMCs. This chain joins TRBV7-9 and TRBJ2-7; the D call may be TRBD1 or TRBD2 (5 bases each). In DNA, the CDR3 is TGTGCCAGCAGCTTAGGGGACGTTAGGCGATTCTCCTACGAGCAGTACTTC. It is translated as CASSLGDVRRFSYEQYF.